Listed below are T cell receptor beta chains from one sample, sequenced in a study of T cells in localized non-small cell lung cancer. TCRdb's copy holds only in-frame clones and misses some; the assay was immunoSEQ multiplex PCR. The sample lists several thousand clones; about 35% were seen once. The material was lung tumor tissue, obtained before any cancer treatment. These receptors were collected from a female donor over 55 with stage I lung adenocarcinoma. Each CDR3 is given with its conserved first and last residue.

j_gene: TRBJ1-1
v_gene: TRBV28
CDR3aa: CASSAPTPNTEAFF

j_gene: TRBJ2-6
v_gene: TRBV6-8
CDR3aa: CASSLGSSGANVLTF

j_gene: TRBJ1-6
v_gene: TRBV6-8
CDR3aa: CASSYDSGTASPLHF

j_gene: TRBJ1-1
v_gene: TRBV19
CDR3aa: CASSVGTGTEAFF

j_gene: TRBJ2-1
v_gene: TRBV11-3
CDR3aa: CASSLEGNPYNEQFF

j_gene: TRBJ1-2
v_gene: TRBV6-1
CDR3aa: CASSESTSYGYTF

j_gene: TRBJ1-2
v_gene: TRBV9
CDR3aa: CASDRGSHYGYTF

j_gene: TRBJ1-1
v_gene: TRBV29-1
CDR3aa: CSAGPAVMNTEAFF

j_gene: TRBJ1-1
v_gene: TRBV10-2
CDR3aa: CASRGTQGLGTEAFF

j_gene: TRBJ2-7
v_gene: TRBV5-1
CDR3aa: CASSPGGRAGEQYF

j_gene: TRBJ1-4
v_gene: TRBV19
CDR3aa: CASSIGWGNNEKLFF

j_gene: TRBJ2-7
v_gene: TRBV9
CDR3aa: CASSFRQGPYEQYF

j_gene: TRBJ1-4
v_gene: TRBV28
CDR3aa: CASSGGLGEKLFF

j_gene: TRBJ2-5
v_gene: TRBV2
CDR3aa: CASTDPRMQETQYF

j_gene: TRBJ2-5
v_gene: TRBV12-1
CDR3aa: CASSQPGTDGETQYF

j_gene: TRBJ1-2
v_gene: TRBV9
CDR3aa: CASSVDREGLGYTF

j_gene: TRBJ2-7
v_gene: TRBV28
CDR3aa: CASSLGRIYEQYF

j_gene: TRBJ2-3
v_gene: TRBV30
CDR3aa: CALSATGTTDTQYF

j_gene: TRBJ2-3
v_gene: TRBV5-1
CDR3aa: CASSLEPGGKADTQYF

j_gene: TRBJ1-2
v_gene: TRBV19
CDR3aa: CASSILPTVNYGYTF

j_gene: TRBJ2-1
v_gene: TRBV29-1
CDR3aa: CSVYRFENEQFF

j_gene: TRBJ1-2
v_gene: TRBV9
CDR3aa: CASSDGTGGYGYTF

j_gene: TRBJ1-6
v_gene: TRBV5-1
CDR3aa: CASSLDTEIGPLHF

j_gene: TRBJ1-1
v_gene: TRBV30
CDR3aa: CAWSPLGPGLRTEAFF

j_gene: TRBJ1-4
v_gene: TRBV5-1
CDR3aa: CASSLVPDNEKLFF

j_gene: TRBJ2-7
v_gene: TRBV9
CDR3aa: CASSATGTGHYEQYF

j_gene: TRBJ1-2
v_gene: TRBV6-8
CDR3aa: CASRPGGASYGYTF

j_gene: TRBJ1-2
v_gene: TRBV5-1
CDR3aa: CASSLAPSYYGYTF